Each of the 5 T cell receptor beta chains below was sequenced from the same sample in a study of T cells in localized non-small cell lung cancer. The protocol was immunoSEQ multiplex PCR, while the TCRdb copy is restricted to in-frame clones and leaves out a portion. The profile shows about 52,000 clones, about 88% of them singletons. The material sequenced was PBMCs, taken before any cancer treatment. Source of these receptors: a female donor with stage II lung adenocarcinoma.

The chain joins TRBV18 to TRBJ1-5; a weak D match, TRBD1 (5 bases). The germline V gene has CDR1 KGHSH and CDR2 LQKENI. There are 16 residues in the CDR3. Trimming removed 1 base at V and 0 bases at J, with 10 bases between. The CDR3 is CASSPQGIYSNQPQHF. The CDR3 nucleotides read TGTGCCAGCTCACCACAGGGGATATATAGCAATCAGCCCCAGCATTTT. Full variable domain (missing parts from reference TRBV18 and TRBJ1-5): NAGVMQNPRHLVRRRGQEARLRCSPMKGHSHVYWYRQLPEEGLKFMVYLQKENIIDESGMPKERFSAEFPKEGPSILRIQQVVRGDSAAYFCASSPQGIYSNQPQHFGDGTRLSIL.

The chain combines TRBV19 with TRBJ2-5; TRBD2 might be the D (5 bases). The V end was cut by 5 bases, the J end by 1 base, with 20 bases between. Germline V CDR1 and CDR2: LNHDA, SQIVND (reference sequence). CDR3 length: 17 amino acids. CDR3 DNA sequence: TGTGCCAGTAGTCACAACCTCGAGGTGCTAGCCCAAGAGACCCAGTACTTC. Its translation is CASSHNLEVLAQETQYF.

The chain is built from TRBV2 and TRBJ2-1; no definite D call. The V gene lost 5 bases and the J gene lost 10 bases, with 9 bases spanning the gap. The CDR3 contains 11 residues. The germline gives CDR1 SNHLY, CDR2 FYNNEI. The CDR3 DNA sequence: TGTGCCAGCAGTCCGGTAGGCGAGCAGTTCTTC. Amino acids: CASSPVGEQFF.

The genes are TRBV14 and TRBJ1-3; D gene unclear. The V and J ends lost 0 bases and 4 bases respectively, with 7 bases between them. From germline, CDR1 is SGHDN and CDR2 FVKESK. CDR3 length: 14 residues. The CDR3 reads CASSQDRRGNTIYF. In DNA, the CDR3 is TGTGCCAGCAGCCAAGACAGGAGGGGAAACACCATATATTTT.

The DNA of the CDR3 is TGTGCCAGCAGCCTCTACGGGCAGGGGGCGGATGAGCAGTACTTC. Protein product: CASSLYGQGADEQYF. The chain uses TRBV5-8 and TRBJ2-7, with 8 bases fitting TRBD1. The J segment lost 7 bases and the V segment lost 4 bases, leaving 13 bases of the junction unmatched. The CDR3 covers 15 residues. From germline, CDR1 is SGHTS and CDR2 YDEGEE.